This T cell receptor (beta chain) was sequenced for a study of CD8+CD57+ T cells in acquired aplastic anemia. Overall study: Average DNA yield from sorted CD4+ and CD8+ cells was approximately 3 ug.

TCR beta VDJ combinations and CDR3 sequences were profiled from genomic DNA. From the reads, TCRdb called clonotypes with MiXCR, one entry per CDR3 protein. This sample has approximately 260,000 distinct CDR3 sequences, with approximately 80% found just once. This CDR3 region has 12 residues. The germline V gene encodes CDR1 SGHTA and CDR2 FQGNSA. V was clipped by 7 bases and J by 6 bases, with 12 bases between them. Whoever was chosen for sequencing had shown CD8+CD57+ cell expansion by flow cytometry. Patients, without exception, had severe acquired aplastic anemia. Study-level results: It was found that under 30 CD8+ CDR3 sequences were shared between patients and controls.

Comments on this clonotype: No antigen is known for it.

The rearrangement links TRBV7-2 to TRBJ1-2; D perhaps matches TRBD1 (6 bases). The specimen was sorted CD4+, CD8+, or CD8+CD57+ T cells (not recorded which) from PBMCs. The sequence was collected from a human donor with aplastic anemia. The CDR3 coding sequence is TGTGCCAGCACTCTCAGGGGCCATGGCTACACCTTC. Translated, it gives CASTLRGHGYTF.